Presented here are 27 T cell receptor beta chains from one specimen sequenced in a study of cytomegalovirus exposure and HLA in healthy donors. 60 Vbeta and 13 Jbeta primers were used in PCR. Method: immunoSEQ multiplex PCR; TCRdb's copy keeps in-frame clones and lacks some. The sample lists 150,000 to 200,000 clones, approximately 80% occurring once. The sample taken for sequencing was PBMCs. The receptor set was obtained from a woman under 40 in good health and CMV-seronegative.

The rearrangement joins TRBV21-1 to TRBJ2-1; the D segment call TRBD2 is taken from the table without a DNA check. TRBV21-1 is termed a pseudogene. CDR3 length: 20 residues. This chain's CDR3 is CASSKRSSRRNHSFYNEQFF. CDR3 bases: TGTGCCAGCAGCAAACGGAGTTCGAGGAGGAACCATTCGTTCTACAATGAGCAGTTCTTC.

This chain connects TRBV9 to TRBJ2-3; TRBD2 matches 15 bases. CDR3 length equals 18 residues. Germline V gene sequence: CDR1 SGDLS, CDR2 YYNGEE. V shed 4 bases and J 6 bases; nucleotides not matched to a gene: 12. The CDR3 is CASSSSTGLAGGWDTQYF. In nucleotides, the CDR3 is TGTGCCAGCAGCTCCTCCACTGGACTAGCGGGAGGGTGGGATACGCAGTATTTT.

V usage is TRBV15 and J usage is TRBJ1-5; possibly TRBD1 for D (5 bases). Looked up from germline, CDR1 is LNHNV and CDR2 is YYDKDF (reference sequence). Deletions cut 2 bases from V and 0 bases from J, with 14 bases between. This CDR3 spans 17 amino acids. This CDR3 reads CATSRWGGRNSNQPQHF. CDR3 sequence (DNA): TGTGCCACCAGCAGATGGGGCGGAAGAAATAGCAATCAGCCCCAGCATTTT.

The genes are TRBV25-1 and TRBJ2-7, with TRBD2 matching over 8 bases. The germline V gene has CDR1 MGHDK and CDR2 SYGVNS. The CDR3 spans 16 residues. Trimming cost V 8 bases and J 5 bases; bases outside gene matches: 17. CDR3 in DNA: TGTGCCAGCCTTCCGGGGGGGAATACTCAACCCCACGAGCAGTACTTC. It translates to CASLPGGNTQPHEQYF.

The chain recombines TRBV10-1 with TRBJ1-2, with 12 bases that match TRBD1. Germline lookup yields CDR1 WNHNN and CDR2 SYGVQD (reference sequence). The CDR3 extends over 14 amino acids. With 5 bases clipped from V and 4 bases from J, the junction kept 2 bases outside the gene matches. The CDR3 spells CASSPGQGAYGYTF. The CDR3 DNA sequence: TGCGCCAGCAGTCCGGGACAGGGGGCCTATGGCTACACCTTC.

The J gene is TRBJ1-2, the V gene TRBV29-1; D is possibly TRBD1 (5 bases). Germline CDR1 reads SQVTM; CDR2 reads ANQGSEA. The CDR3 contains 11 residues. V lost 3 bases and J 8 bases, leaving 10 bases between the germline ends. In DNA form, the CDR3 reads TGCAGCGTTGATGGACAATTCGGCTACACCTTC. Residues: CSVDGQFGYTF.

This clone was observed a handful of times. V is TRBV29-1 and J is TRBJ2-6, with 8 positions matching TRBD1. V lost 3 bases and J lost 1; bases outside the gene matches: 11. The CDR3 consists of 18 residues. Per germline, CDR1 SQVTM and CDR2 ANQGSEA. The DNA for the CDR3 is TGCAGCGTTGATTCCGGACAGGGATCTCAATCTGGGGCCAACGTCCTGACTTTC. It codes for CSVDSGQGSQSGANVLTF.

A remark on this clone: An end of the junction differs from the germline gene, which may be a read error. The CDR3 loop is CASSLTGNVGYGYPF. The CDR3 DNA reads TGCGCCAGCAGCTTAACAGGGAACGTCGGTTATGGCTACCCCTTC. The chain links TRBV5-1 to TRBJ1-2, with D perhaps TRBD1 (6 bases). This CDR3 has 15 residues. Germline V CDR1 and CDR2: SGHRS, YFSETQ.

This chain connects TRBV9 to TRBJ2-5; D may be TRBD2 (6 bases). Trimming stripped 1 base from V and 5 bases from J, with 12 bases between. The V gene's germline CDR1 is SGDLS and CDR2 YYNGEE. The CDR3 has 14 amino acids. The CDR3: CASSVWGVGETQYF. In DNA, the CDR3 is TGTGCCAGCAGCGTATGGGGGGTGGGGGAGACCCAGTACTTC.

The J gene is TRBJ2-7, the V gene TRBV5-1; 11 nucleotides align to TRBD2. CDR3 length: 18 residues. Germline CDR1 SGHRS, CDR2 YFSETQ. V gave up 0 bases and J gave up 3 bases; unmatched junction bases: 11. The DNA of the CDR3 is TGCGCCAGCAGCTTGGTGGGACCCGGGACTAGCGGATACTACGAGCAGTACTTC. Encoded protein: CASSLVGPGTSGYYEQYF.

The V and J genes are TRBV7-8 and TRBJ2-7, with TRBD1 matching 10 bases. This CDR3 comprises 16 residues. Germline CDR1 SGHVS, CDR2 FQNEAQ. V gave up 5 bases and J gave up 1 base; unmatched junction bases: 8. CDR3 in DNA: TGTGCCAGCAGCCCGCGACAGGGGGCCTTGTCCTACGAGCAGTACTTC. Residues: CASSPRQGALSYEQYF.

The CDR3 DNA reads TGTGCCAGTAGTAGGACAGGTATGGGAGCTTTCTTT. This encodes CASSRTGMGAFF. J is TRBJ1-1 and V is TRBV19; the match to TRBD1 covers 7 bases. Germline-derived CDR1 and CDR2 are LNHDA and SQIVND (reference sequence). V was pared by 4 bases and J by 10 bases, with 6 bases of the junction left unmatched. This CDR3 contains 12 residues.

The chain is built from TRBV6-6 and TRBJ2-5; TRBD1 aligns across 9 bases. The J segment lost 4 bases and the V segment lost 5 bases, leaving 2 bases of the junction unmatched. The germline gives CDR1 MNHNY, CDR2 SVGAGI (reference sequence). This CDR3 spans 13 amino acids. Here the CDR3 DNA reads TGTGCCAGCAGTGGGACAGGGCGAGAGACCCAGTACTTC. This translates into CASSGTGRETQYF.

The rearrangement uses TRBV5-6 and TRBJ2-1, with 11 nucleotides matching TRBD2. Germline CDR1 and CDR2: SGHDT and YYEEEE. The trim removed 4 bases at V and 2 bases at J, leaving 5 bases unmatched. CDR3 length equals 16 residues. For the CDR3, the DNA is TGTGCCAGCAGCGCGCGACTAGCGGGGACCTACAATGAGCAGTTCTTC. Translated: CASSARLAGTYNEQFF.

The CDR3 DNA reads TGTGCCAGCGAGGTGGCGTCTAGTTCCCATGAGCAGTTCTTC. This translates into CASEVASSSHEQFF. The chain uses TRBV6-1 and TRBJ2-1; unclear D gene. CDR3 length: 14 residues. The germline CDR1 and CDR2 sequences are MNHNS and SASEGT. V lost 8 bases to trimming and J lost 8 bases, with 19 bases between them.

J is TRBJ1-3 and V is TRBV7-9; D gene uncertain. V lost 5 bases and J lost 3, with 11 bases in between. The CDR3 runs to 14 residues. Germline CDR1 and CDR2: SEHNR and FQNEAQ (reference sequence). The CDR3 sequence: CASSPPQHGNTIYF. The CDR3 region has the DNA TGTGCCAGCAGCCCGCCCCAACATGGAAACACCATATATTTT. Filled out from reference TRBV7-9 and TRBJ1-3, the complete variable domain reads DTGVSQNPRHKITKRGQNVTFRCDPISEHNRLYWYRQTLGQGPEFLTYFQNEAQLEKSRLLSDRFSAERPKGSFSTLEIQRTEQGDSAMYLCASSPPQHGNTIYFGEGSWLTVV.

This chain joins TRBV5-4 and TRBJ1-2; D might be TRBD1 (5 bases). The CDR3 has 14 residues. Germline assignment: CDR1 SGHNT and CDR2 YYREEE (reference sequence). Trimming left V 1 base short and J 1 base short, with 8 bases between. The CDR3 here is CASSLSGFNYGYTF. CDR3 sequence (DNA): TGTGCCAGCAGCTTGTCAGGGTTTAACTATGGCTACACCTTC.

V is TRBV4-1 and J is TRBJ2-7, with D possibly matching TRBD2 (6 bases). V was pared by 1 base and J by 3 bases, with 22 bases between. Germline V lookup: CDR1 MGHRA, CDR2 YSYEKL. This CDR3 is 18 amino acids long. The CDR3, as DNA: TGCGCCAGCAGCCAAGCCCCCTTAGCGGACGGTGATCGCTACGAGCAGTACTTC. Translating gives CASSQAPLADGDRYEQYF.

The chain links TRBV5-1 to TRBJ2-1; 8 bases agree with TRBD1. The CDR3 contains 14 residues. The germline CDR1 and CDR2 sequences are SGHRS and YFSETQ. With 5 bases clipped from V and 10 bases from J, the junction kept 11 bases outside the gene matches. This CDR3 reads CASRPGQGLGEQFF. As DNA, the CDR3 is TGCGCCAGCAGACCTGGACAGGGCCTAGGGGAGCAGTTCTTC. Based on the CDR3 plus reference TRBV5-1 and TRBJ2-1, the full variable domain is KAGVTQTPRYLIKTRGQQVTLSCSPISGHRSVSWYQQTPGQGLQFLFEYFSETQRNKGNFPGRFSGRQFSNSRSEMNVSTLELGDSALYLCASRPGQGLGEQFFGPGTRLTVL.

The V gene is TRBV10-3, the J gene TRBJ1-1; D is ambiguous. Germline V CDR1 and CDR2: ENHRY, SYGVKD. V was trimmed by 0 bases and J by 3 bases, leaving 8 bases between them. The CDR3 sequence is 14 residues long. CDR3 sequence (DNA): TGTGCCATCAGTGAGTCCTGGAGGGACACTGAAGCTTTCTTT. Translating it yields CAISESWRDTEAFF.

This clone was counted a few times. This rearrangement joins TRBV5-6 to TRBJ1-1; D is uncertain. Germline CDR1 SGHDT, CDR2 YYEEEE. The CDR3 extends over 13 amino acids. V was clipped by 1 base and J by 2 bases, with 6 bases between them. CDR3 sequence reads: CASSLLTNTEAFF. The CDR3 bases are TGTGCCAGCAGCTTGCTCACTAACACTGAAGCTTTCTTT. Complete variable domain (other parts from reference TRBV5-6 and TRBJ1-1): DAGVTQSPTHLIKTRGQQVTLRCSPKSGHDTVSWYQQALGQGPQFIFQYYEEEERQRGNFPDRFSGHQFPNYSSELNVNALLLGDSALYLCASSLLTNTEAFFGQGTRLTVV.

CDR3 nucleotide sequence: TGTGCCAGCAGCTTAGTGGGACAACTCACAGATACGCAGTATTTT. It codes for CASSLVGQLTDTQYF. The chain employs TRBV7-3 and TRBJ2-3; maybe TRBD1 (6 bases). The V gene's germline CDR1 is SGHTA and CDR2 FQGTGA. V lost 2 bases and J lost 2, with 11 bases in between. This CDR3 has 15 amino acids.

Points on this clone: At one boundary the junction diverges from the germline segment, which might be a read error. CDR3 nucleotides: TGTGCCGGGAGCAGGGGGCGCCGCTACGAGCAGTACTTC. Protein product: CAGSRGRRYEQYF. This chain connects TRBV30 to TRBJ2-7; 8 bases agree with TRBD1. CDR3 length: 13 residues. Germline V gives CDR1 GTSNPN, CDR2 SVGIG (reference sequence).

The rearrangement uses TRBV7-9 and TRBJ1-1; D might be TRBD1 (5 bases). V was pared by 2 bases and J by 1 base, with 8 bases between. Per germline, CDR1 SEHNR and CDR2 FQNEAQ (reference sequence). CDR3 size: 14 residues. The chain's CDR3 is CASSLQGRNTEAFF. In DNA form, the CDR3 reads TGTGCCAGCAGCTTACAGGGTAGGAACACTGAAGCTTTCTTT. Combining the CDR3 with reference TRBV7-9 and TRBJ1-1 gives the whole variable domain DTGVSQNPRHKITKRGQNVTFRCDPISEHNRLYWYRQTLGQGPEFLTYFQNEAQLEKSRLLSDRFSAERPKGSFSTLEIQRTEQGDSAMYLCASSLQGRNTEAFFGQGTRLTVV.

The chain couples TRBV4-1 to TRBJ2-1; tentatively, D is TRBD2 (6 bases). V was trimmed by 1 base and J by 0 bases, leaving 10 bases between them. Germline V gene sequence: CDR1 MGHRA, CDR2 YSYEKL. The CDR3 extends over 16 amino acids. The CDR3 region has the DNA TGCGCCAGCAGCCAAGTTAGCGGCAGCTCCTACAATGAGCAGTTCTTC. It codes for CASSQVSGSSYNEQFF.

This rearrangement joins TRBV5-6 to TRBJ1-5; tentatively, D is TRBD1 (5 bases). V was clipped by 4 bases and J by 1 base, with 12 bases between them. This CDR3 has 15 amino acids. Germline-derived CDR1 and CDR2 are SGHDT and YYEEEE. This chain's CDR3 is CASSNQGLSNQPQHF. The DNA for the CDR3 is TGTGCCAGCAGCAATCAGGGCCTGAGCAATCAGCCCCAGCATTTT.

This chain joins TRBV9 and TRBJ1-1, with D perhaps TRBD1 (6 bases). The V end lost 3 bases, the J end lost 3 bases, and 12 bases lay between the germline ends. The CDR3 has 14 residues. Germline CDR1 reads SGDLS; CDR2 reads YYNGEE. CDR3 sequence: CASSALTGYTEAFF. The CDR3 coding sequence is TGTGCCAGCAGCGCCTTAACAGGGTACACTGAAGCTTTCTTT.